Described below is a single TCR beta chain sequence and its context. The antigen is unknown. The data originate from a study of early T cells in non-severe SARS-CoV-2 infection. Background on the study: Sequencing targeted bulk RNA from unsorted whole blood, leaving chains unpaired.

Study conclusions and caveats: Reliance on VDJdb matching favored anti-spike CD8 responses; private and CD4 specificities were missed.

In the library, individual cDNA molecules carried attached unique molecular identifiers. MiXCR was run by TCRdb on the 5' RACE reads, yielding one entry per CDR3 protein. The profile shows roughly 69,000 distinct CDR3 sequences, about 10% of them singletons. This clonotype was obtained from an adult who was a healthcare worker with PCR-confirmed SARS-CoV-2 infection or an uninfected control (not recorded which). The source was whole blood, collected at baseline.

The CDR3 DNA is TGTGCCAGCAGCTCAAATAGGGGCAGCGTTTACGGGCAAGAGACCCAGTACTTC. It codes for CASSSNRGSVYGQETQYF. The chain couples TRBV7-9 to TRBJ2-5; possibly TRBD1 for D (5 bases). The germline CDR1 and CDR2 sequences are SEHNR and FQNEAQ (reference sequence). Trimming pared 4 bases from V and 2 bases from J, leaving 23 bases between. This CDR3 has 18 amino acids. Together with reference TRBV7-9 and TRBJ2-5, the CDR3 gives the full variable domain: DTGVSQNPRHKITKRGQNVTFRCDPISEHNRLYWYRQTLGQGPEFLTYFQNEAQLEKSRLLSDRFSAERPKGSFSTLEIQRTEQGDSAMYLCASSSNRGSVYGQETQYFGPGTRLLVL.